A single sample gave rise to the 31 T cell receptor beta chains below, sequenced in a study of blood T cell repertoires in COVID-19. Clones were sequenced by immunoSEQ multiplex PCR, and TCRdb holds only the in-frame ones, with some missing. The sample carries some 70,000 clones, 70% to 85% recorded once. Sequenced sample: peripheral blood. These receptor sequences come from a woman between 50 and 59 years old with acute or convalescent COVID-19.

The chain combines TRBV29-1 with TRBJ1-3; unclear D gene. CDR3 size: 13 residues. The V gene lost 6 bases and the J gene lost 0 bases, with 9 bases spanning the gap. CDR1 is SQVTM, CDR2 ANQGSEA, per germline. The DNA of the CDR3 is TGCAGCGTAACAAGAAACTCTGGAAACACCATATATTTT. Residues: CSVTRNSGNTIYF.

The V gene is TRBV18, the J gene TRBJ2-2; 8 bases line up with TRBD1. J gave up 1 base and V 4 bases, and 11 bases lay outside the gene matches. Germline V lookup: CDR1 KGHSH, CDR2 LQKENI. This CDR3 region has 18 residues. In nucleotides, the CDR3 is TGTGCCAGCTCACATCGACTTACAGGACAGGGGAACACCGGGGAGCTGTTTTTT. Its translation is CASSHRLTGQGNTGELFF.

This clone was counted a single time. The CDR3 reads CASSSAGNTIYF. CDR3 nucleotide sequence: TGTGCCAGCAGTTCCGCCGGGAACACCATATATTTT. The chain links TRBV6-5 to TRBJ1-3; D gene ambiguous. Trimming took 4 bases from V and 7 from J, leaving 8 bases between them. The CDR3 loop spans 12 amino acids. The germline CDR1 and CDR2 sequences are MNHEY and SVGAGI.

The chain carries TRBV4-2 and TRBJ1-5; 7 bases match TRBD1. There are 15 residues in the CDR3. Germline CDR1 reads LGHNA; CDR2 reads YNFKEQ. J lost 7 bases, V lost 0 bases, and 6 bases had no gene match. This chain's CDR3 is CASSQDRDRAQPQHF. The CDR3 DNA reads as TGTGCCAGCAGCCAAGACCGAGACAGGGCGCAGCCCCAGCATTTT.

This CDR3 reads CASSLAGGLFEAFF. The CDR3 DNA is TGTGCCAGCAGCTTAGCAGGAGGATTATTCGAAGCTTTCTTT. The V and J genes are TRBV7-9 and TRBJ1-1; D ambiguous. The CDR3 loop spans 14 amino acids. V was pared by 0 bases and J by 8 bases, with 13 bases between. Germline CDR1 is SEHNR and CDR2 is FQNEAQ (reference sequence).

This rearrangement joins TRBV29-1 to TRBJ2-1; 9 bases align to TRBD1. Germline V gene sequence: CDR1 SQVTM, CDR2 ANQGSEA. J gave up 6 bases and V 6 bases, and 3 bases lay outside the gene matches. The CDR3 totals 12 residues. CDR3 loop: CSVATGGNEQFF. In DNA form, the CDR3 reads TGCAGCGTAGCGACAGGGGGCAATGAGCAGTTCTTC.

The DNA for the CDR3 is TGTGCCTGGAGTCGGGGACAGCTAAGTGGTCACACCTTC. Translating it yields CAWSRGQLSGHTF. J is TRBJ1-2 and V is TRBV30, with 7 bases identical to TRBD1. Trimming at V came to 2 bases and at J to 12 bases, leaving 12 bases not matched to a gene. The germline V gene encodes CDR1 GTSNPN and CDR2 SVGIG (reference sequence). This CDR3 is 13 amino acids long.

The CDR3 loop reads CASSLGQPQETQYF. CDR3 sequence (DNA): TGTGCCAGCAGTTTAGGGCAGCCCCAAGAGACCCAGTACTTC. The genes are TRBV28 and TRBJ2-5, with D uncertain. From germline, CDR1 is MDHEN and CDR2 SYDVKM. Trimming took off 2 bases at V and 1 base at J, with 8 bases between the two ends. The CDR3 runs to 14 residues.

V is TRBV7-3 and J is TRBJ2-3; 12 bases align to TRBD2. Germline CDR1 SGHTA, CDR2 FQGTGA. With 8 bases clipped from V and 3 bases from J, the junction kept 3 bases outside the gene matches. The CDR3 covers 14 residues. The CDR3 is CASSTSGGTDTQYF. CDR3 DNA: TGTGCCAGCTCGACTAGCGGGGGTACAGATACGCAGTATTTT.

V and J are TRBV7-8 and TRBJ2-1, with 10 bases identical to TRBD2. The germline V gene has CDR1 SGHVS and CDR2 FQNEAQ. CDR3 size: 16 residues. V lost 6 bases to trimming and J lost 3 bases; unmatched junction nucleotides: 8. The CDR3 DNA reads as TGTGCCAGCAGACATAGCGGGGGGACTTACTACAATGAGCAGTTCTTC. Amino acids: CASRHSGGTYYNEQFF.

The CDR3 region is CASSSSSGPIQGTDTQYF. The CDR3 DNA sequence: TGTGCCAGCAGCTCGTCTAGCGGGCCCATACAGGGCACAGATACGCAGTATTTT. The genes are TRBV5-4 and TRBJ2-3; 8 bases agree with TRBD2. Germline values: CDR1 SGHNT, CDR2 YYREEE (reference sequence). This CDR3 is built from 18 residues. V shed 3 bases and J 1 base; nucleotides not matched to a gene: 13.

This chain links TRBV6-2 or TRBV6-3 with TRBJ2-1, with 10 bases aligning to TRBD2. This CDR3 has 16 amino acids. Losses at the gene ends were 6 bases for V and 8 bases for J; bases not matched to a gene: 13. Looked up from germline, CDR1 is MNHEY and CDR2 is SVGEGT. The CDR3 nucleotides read TGTGCCAGCAGCCCTATAAGCGGGAGGGCCTTTTATGAGCAGTTCTTC. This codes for CASSPISGRAFYEQFF.

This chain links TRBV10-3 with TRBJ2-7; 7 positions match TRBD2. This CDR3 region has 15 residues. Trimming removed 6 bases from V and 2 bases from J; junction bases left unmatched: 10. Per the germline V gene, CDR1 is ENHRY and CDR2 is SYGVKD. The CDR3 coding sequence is TGTGCCATCAGCCTCTCTCGGGGGGAGGCCTACGAGCAGTACTTC. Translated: CAISLSRGEAYEQYF.

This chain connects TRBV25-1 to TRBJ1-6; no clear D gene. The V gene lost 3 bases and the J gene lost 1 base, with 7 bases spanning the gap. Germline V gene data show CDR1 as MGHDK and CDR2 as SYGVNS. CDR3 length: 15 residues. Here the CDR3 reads CASSDRVSYNSPLHF. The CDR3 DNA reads TGTGCCAGCAGTGACCGGGTATCCTATAATTCACCCCTCCACTTT.

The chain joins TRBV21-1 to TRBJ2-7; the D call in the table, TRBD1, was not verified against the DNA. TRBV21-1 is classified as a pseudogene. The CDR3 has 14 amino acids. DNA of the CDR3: TGTGCCAGCAGCCCCCGCAGTCCAGAATACGAGCAGTACTTC. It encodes CASSPRSPEYEQYF.

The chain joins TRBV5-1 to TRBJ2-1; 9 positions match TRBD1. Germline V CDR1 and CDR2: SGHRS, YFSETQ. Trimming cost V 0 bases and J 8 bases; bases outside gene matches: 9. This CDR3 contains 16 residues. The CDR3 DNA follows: TGCGCCAGCAGCTTGGCCCCGGGACAGGGTCGTGATGAGCAGTTCTTC. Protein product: CASSLAPGQGRDEQFF.

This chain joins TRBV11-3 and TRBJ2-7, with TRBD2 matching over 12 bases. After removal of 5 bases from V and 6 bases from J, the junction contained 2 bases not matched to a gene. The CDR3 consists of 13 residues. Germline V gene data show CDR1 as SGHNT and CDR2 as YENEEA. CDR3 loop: CASSALAGGEQYF. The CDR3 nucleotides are TGTGCCAGCAGCGCACTAGCGGGGGGCGAGCAGTACTTC. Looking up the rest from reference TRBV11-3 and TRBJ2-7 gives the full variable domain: EAGVVQSPRYKIIEKKQPVAFWCNPISGHNTLYWYLQNLGQGPELLIRYENEEAVDDSQLPKDRFSAERLKGVDSTLKIQPAELGDSAVYLCASSALAGGEQYFGPGTRLTVT.

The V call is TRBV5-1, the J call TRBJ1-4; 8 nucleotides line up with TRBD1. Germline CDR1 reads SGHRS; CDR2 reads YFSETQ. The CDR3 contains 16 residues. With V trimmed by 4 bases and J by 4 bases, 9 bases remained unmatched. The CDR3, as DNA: TGCGCCAGCAGCCCGGGACAGGACCACTTTAATGAAAAACTGTTTTTT. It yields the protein CASSPGQDHFNEKLFF. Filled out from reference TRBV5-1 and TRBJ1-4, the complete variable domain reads KAGVTQTPRYLIKTRGQQVTLSCSPISGHRSVSWYQQTPGQGLQFLFEYFSETQRNKGNFPGRFSGRQFSNSRSEMNVSTLELGDSALYLCASSPGQDHFNEKLFFGSGTQLSVL.

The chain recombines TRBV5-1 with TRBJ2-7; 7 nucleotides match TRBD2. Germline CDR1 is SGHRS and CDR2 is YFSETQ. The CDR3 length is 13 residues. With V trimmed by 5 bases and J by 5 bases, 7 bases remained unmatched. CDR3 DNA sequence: TGCGCCAGCAGTTTAACCCTAGCGGACGAGCAGTACTTC. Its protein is CASSLTLADEQYF. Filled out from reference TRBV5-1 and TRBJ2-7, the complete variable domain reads KAGVTQTPRYLIKTRGQQVTLSCSPISGHRSVSWYQQTPGQGLQFLFEYFSETQRNKGNFPGRFSGRQFSNSRSEMNVSTLELGDSALYLCASSLTLADEQYFGPGTRLTVT.

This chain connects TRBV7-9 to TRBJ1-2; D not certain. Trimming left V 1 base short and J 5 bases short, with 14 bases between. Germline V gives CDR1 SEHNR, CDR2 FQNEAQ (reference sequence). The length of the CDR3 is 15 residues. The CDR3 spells CASSLGGQEPYGYTF. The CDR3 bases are TGTGCCAGCAGCTTAGGAGGGCAGGAGCCTTATGGCTACACCTTC.

The CDR3 reads CASSFQGIIDTQYF. In nucleotides, the CDR3 is TGTGCCAGCAGCTTCCAGGGTATAATAGATACGCAGTATTTT. The J gene is TRBJ2-3, the V gene TRBV7-2; D possibly corresponds to TRBD1 (5 bases). The CDR3 totals 14 residues. V gave up 3 bases and J gave up 5 bases, with 12 bases separating them. The germline gives CDR1 SGHTA, CDR2 FQGNSA.

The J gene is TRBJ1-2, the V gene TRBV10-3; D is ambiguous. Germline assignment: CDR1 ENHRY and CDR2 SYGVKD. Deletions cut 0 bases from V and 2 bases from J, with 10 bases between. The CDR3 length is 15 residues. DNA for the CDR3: TGTGCCATCAGTGAGTCTATACAGCCGAACTATGGCTACACCTTC. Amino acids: CAISESIQPNYGYTF.

The CDR3 region is CASSLRSLAEVAYNEQFF. The CDR3 DNA sequence: TGTGCCAGTAGTCTTCGTTCTCTAGCGGAGGTGGCCTACAATGAGCAGTTCTTC. The J gene is TRBJ2-1, the V gene TRBV19; 7 bases align to TRBD2. The CDR3 has 18 residues. V lost 5 bases, J lost 2 bases, and 15 bases stayed unmatched. The germline V gene has CDR1 LNHDA and CDR2 SQIVND (reference sequence).

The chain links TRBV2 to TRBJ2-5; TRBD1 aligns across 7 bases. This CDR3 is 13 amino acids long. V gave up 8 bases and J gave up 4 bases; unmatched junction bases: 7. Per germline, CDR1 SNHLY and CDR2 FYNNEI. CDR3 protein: CASDDRVSETQYF. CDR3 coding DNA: TGTGCCAGCGACGACAGGGTTTCAGAGACCCAGTACTTC.

The chain's CDR3 is CASSYPASGGSDTQYF. The CDR3 DNA is TGTGCCAGCAGCTACCCTGCTAGCGGGGGGTCAGATACGCAGTATTTT. The chain has TRBV7-6 and TRBJ2-3, with 11 bases lining up with TRBD2. Losses at the gene ends were 4 bases for V and 4 bases for J; bases not matched to a gene: 7. The CDR3 loop spans 16 amino acids. CDR1 is SGHVS, CDR2 FNYEAQ, per germline.

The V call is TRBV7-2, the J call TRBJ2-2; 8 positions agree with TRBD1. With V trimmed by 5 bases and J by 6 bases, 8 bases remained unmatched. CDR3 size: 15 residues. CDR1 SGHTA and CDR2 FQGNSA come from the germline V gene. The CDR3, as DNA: TGTGCCAGCAGCAGACAAGGACAGGGATCCGGGGAGCTGTTTTTT. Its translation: CASSRQGQGSGELFF. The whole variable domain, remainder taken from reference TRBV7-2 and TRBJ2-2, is GAGVSQSPSNKVTEKGKDVELRCDPISGHTALYWYRQSLGQGLEFLIYFQGNSAPDKSGLPSDRFSAERTGGSVSTLTIQRTQQEDSAVYLCASSRQGQGSGELFFGEGSRLTVL.

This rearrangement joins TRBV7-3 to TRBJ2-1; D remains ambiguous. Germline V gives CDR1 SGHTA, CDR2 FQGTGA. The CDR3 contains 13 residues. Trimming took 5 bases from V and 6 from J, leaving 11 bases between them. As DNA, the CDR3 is TGTGCCAGCAGCGACCTGACTGTCAATGAGCAGTTCTTC. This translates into CASSDLTVNEQFF.

DNA of the CDR3: TGCGCCAGCAGCTTGCTTTCAGGGTCTGGAAACACCATATATTTT. This translates into CASSLLSGSGNTIYF. The J gene is TRBJ1-3, the V gene TRBV5-1, with D possibly being TRBD1 (5 bases). The CDR3 spans 15 residues. Germline lookup yields CDR1 SGHRS and CDR2 YFSETQ. Trimming removed 1 base from V and 1 base from J, with 9 bases in between. The full variable domain, rest sourced from reference TRBV5-1 and TRBJ1-3, is KAGVTQTPRYLIKTRGQQVTLSCSPISGHRSVSWYQQTPGQGLQFLFEYFSETQRNKGNFPGRFSGRQFSNSRSEMNVSTLELGDSALYLCASSLLSGSGNTIYFGEGSWLTVV.

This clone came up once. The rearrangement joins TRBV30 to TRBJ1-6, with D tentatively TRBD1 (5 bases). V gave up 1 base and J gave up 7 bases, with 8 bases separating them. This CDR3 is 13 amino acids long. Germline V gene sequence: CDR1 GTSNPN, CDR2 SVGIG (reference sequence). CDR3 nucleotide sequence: TGTGCCTGGAGTGCGGGGGGGAATTCACCCCTCCACTTT. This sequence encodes CAWSAGGNSPLHF.

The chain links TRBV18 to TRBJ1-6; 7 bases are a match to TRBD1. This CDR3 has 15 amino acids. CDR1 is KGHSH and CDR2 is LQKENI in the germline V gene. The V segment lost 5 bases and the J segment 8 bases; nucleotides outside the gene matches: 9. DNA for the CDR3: TGTGCCAGCTCAAGCGTACAGGGGTTGGATTCACCCCTCCACTTT. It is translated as CASSSVQGLDSPLHF.

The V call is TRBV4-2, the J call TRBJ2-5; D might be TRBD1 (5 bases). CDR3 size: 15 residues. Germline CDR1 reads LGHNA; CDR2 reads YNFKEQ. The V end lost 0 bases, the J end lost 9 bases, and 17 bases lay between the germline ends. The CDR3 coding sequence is TGTGCCAGCAGCCAAGACGAAGGGGAACCGACGGCCCAGTACTTC. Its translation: CASSQDEGEPTAQYF.